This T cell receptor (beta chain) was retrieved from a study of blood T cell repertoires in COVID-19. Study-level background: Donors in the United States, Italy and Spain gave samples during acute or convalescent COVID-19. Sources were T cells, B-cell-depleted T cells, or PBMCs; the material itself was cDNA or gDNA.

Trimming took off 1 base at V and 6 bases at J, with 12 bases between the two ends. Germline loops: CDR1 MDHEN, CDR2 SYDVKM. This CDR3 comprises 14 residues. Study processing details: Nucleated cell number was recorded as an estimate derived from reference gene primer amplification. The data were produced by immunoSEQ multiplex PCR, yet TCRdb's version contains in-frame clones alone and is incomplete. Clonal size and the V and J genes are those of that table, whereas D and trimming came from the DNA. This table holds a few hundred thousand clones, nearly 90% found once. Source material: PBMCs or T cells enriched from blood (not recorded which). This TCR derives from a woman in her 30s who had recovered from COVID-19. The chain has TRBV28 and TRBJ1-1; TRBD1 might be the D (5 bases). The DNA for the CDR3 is TGTGCCAGCAGTTTATCCCCAGGGCTCGCTGAAGCTTTCTTT. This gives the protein CASSLSPGLAEAFF.